This entry concerns a single T cell receptor beta chain. The sample is drawn from a study of T cell responses to AZD1222 COVID-19 vaccine. Clones were read by immunoSEQ multiplex PCR, and TCRdb kept only the in-frame ones, dropping some. The table lists more than 85,000 clones, about 78% of them singletons. The CDR3 loop spans 17 amino acids. Germline assignment: CDR1 SGDLS and CDR2 YYNGEE. The V end lost 4 bases, the J end lost 7 bases, and 24 bases lay between the germline ends. The TCR sequence derives from an adult in good health. This chain links TRBV9 with TRBJ2-1; TRBD1 is a possible D gene (6 bases). The sample was peripheral blood, taken on day 0 of AZD1222 vaccination. This CDR3 is CASSLLPTGIGRNEQFF. The CDR3 bases are TGTGCCAGCAGCCTCCTCCCAACAGGGATCGGTAGAAATGAGCAGTTCTTC.